Following are 15 T cell receptor beta chains from one sample sequenced in a study of cytomegalovirus exposure and HLA in healthy donors (dated by TCRdb to the late 2010s). Library prep was done by the immunoSEQ multiplex PCR assay. For the multiplex PCR, a mixture combining 60 forward primers for TCR Vbeta segments and 13 reverse primers for TCR Jbeta segments was used. The clones in this table, taken by TCRdb from immuneACCESS, are in-frame only. Not every clone is retained; where verified, under half of the shortfall comes from an unresolved V gene, and the cause of the rest is unknown. The sample yields some 95,000 clones; around four fifths were counted once. Of the sample, 4.9% is held by the ten largest clones. The sequenced sample was PBMCs. The source of these receptors is a woman in her forties in good health and CMV-seronegative.

This sequence joins TRBV18 and TRBJ1-5, with 8 bases matching TRBD1. The germline V gene has CDR1 KGHSH and CDR2 LQKENI. The CDR3 sequence is 14 residues long. After removal of 2 bases from V and 7 bases from J, the junction contained 4 bases not matched to a gene. The CDR3 sequence: CASSPTGGLQPQHF. CDR3 coding DNA: TGTGCCAGCTCACCAACAGGGGGATTGCAGCCCCAGCATTTT.

In this sample, this clone turned up a few times. In DNA, the CDR3 is TGTGCCACCAGCAGAGAAGGGGCAGGTGATGAAAAACTGTTTTTT. Translation: CATSREGAGDEKLFF. The rearrangement uses TRBV15 and TRBJ1-4, with a weak D call TRBD1 (5 bases). The CDR3 loop spans 15 amino acids. V was pared by 0 bases and J by 6 bases, with 11 bases between. Germline V gives CDR1 LNHNV, CDR2 YYDKDF (reference sequence).

As DNA, the CDR3 is TGTGCCATCAGTGGCCCAGGGACAGGGGACGAGACCCAGTACTTC. It is translated as CAISGPGTGDETQYF. The chain carries TRBV10-3 and TRBJ2-5; 10 positions agree with TRBD1. Germline CDR1 and CDR2: ENHRY and SYGVKD. The CDR3 contains 15 residues. The V gene end was trimmed by 4 bases and the J gene end by 5 bases; junction bases not matched to a gene: 7.

The CDR3 coding sequence is TGTGCCAGCAGTGAAGGATGGGGAGCTAGCACAGATACGCAGTATTTT. The encoded protein is CASSEGWGASTDTQYF. The rearrangement uses TRBV6-1 and TRBJ2-3, with D possibly being TRBD2 (5 bases). V lost 1 base and J 0 bases, leaving 11 bases between the germline ends. The CDR3 has 16 amino acids. Germline lookup yields CDR1 MNHNS and CDR2 SASEGT.

This chain joins TRBV5-1 and TRBJ1-1; a possible D gene is TRBD1 (5 bases). The CDR3 is 16 residues long. Trimming removed 0 bases from V and 4 bases from J, with 16 bases in between. The germline V gene encodes CDR1 SGHRS and CDR2 YFSETQ. The CDR3 spells CASSLGHGGRSTEAFF. In DNA form, the CDR3 reads TGCGCCAGCAGCTTGGGGCACGGGGGGAGGTCCACTGAAGCTTTCTTT.

As to this clone: The final CDR3 position lacks the conserved phenylalanine or tryptophan, pointing to a likely read error. The genes are TRBV7-7 and TRBJ1-5, with 11 bases lining up with TRBD1. The CDR3 spans 20 residues. Germline V lookup: CDR1 SSHAT, CDR2 FNYEAQ (reference sequence). Trimming removed 3 bases from V and 5 bases from J; junction bases left unmatched: 18. CDR3 sequence: CASSFTPRTGGGFRDQPQHV. The CDR3 bases are TGTGCCAGCAGCTTCACTCCGCGGACAGGGGGCGGTTTTCGGGATCAGCCCCAGCATGTT.

This clone showed up just once. J is TRBJ1-5 and V is TRBV19; D perhaps matches TRBD1 (5 bases). V lost 11 bases and J 3 bases, leaving 17 bases between the germline ends. Germline V gene data show CDR1 as LNHDA and CDR2 as SQIVND (reference sequence). The CDR3 runs 14 residues. The chain's CDR3 is CAGGTPRNNQPQHF. The CDR3 region has the DNA TGTGCCGGAGGGACCCCGAGGAACAATCAGCCCCAGCATTTT.

The chain joins TRBV7-9 to TRBJ1-4, with 9 positions matching TRBD1. This CDR3 has 19 residues. V lost 1 base to trimming and J lost 6 bases; unmatched junction nucleotides: 15. In germline, CDR1 is SEHNR, CDR2 FQNEAQ (reference sequence). CDR3 sequence reads: CASSLGRYRGRKEDEKLFF. CDR3 DNA sequence: TGTGCCAGCAGCTTAGGAAGGTACAGGGGGCGCAAGGAAGATGAAAAACTGTTTTTT. The full variable domain, in which reference TRBV7-9 and TRBJ1-4 provide the parts outside the CDR3, is DTGVSQNPRHKITKRGQNVTFRCDPISEHNRLYWYRQTLGQGPEFLTYFQNEAQLEKSRLLSDRFSAERPKGSFSTLEIQRTEQGDSAMYLCASSLGRYRGRKEDEKLFFGSGTQLSVL.

The chain carries TRBV4-1 and TRBJ1-2, with 7 bases matching TRBD1. The germline CDR1 and CDR2 sequences are MGHRA and YSYEKL. V lost 1 base, J lost 7 bases, and 12 bases stayed unmatched. The CDR3 is 16 amino acids. CDR3 sequence reads: CASSQGIPTGDFGYTF. CDR3 DNA sequence: TGCGCCAGCAGCCAAGGAATACCTACAGGGGATTTTGGCTACACCTTC.

The chain joins TRBV27 to TRBJ1-5, with 7 bases matching TRBD1. With 6 bases clipped from V and 5 bases from J, the junction kept 7 bases outside the gene matches. CDR3 length: 14 residues. Germline lookup yields CDR1 MNHEY and CDR2 SMNVEV (reference sequence). CDR3 nucleotide sequence: TGTGCCAGCAGCCTAGGGGGACAGCATCAGCCCCAGCATTTT. It codes for CASSLGGQHQPQHF.

This clone was seen a handful of times. The rearrangement uses TRBV5-4 and TRBJ2-3; TRBD1 agrees at 7 bases. The CDR3 spans 15 residues. Per germline, CDR1 SGHNT and CDR2 YYREEE (reference sequence). V lost 3 bases and J lost 4; bases outside the gene matches: 8. CDR3: CASSSRTGSADTQYF. The DNA of the CDR3 is TGTGCCAGCAGCTCGAGGACAGGTTCAGCAGATACGCAGTATTTT.

The chain couples TRBV18 to TRBJ1-4; D remains unclear. Germline V lookup: CDR1 KGHSH, CDR2 LQKENI. V lost 3 bases and J 1 base, leaving 12 bases between the germline ends. This CDR3 is built from 16 residues. The CDR3 sequence: CASSPNAYLTNEKLFF. The CDR3 nucleotides are TGTGCCAGCTCACCTAATGCCTACCTAACTAATGAAAAACTGTTTTTT. Variable domain in full (rest from reference TRBV18 and TRBJ1-4): NAGVMQNPRHLVRRRGQEARLRCSPMKGHSHVYWYRQLPEEGLKFMVYLQKENIIDESGMPKERFSAEFPKEGPSILRIQQVVRGDSAAYFCASSPNAYLTNEKLFFGSGTQLSVL.

This clone has more than one count but fewer than ten. The V call is TRBV6-1, the J call TRBJ1-1, with D unclear. The CDR3 extends over 15 amino acids. Deletions cut 4 bases from V and 0 bases from J, with 12 bases between. Germline CDR1 is MNHNS and CDR2 is SASEGT. CDR3 DNA: TGTGCCAGCAGTGCGTTGGGCAGAATGAACACTGAAGCTTTCTTT. Translating gives CASSALGRMNTEAFF.

This clone was seen a single time. This rearrangement joins TRBV4-1 to TRBJ1-4; D may be TRBD1 (6 bases). From germline, CDR1 is MGHRA and CDR2 YSYEKL. There are 16 residues in the CDR3. Trimming took off 3 bases at V and 2 bases at J, with 13 bases between the two ends. The CDR3 DNA sequence: TGCGCCAGCAGCCATTCCTGGGGGCAGACTAATGAAAAACTGTTTTTT. Residues: CASSHSWGQTNEKLFF.

This clone was seen a single time. The rearrangement uses TRBV7-2 and TRBJ1-2; D gene unclear. The CDR3 runs 14 residues. Germline assignment: CDR1 SGHTA and CDR2 FQGNSA. V lost 1 base, J lost 5 bases, and 11 bases lay in between. The CDR3 nucleotides read TGTGCCAGCAGCTTAGATCGCGGGCAATATGGCTACACCTTC. It translates to CASSLDRGQYGYTF.